This T cell receptor beta chain was sequenced for a study of shared clonotypes between healthy human individuals. In this sample, this clone turned up a few times. The naive CD8 subset, CD45RO-negative cells positively selected for CCR7, excluded terminally differentiated effector memory CD45RA+ cells. None of the donors, who were healthy HIV-negative adults, had recently had acute infections or vaccinations. Here immunoSEQ multiplex PCR was the method, and the copy in TCRdb shows in-frame clones only, minus some. Among about 590,000 clones listed, nearly 97% were seen once. The CDR3 contains 14 residues. V gave up 4 bases and J gave up 5 bases, with 16 bases separating them. Germline CDR1 is SGHDT and CDR2 is YYEEEE.

The V and J genes are TRBV5-6 and TRBJ2-7; tentative D call: TRBD1 (5 bases). Input material: naive CD8+ T cells sorted from blood. This receptor was identified in a woman in her 30s in good health. The CDR3 DNA sequence: TGTGCCAGCAGCCTGGCTCAGGGATGGAACGAGCAGTACTTC. Protein sequence: CASSLAQGWNEQYF.